Below are 27 T cell receptor beta chains sequenced from a single sample in a study of T-cell memory formation after mild COVID-19. MiXCR, run by TCRdb on the 5' RACE reads, gives a single entry per CDR3 protein. The table lists 240,000 or so distinct CDR3 sequences, 8.5% to 9.5% of them singletons. Sequencing input: PBMCs or a T cell subset sorted from them (not recorded which). The receptors come from a man aged 18 to 30 who had mild COVID-19 (a few samples of this study predate the infection). Cell type and time point are not known.

This clonotype was counted a few times. The rearrangement joins TRBV6-5 to TRBJ2-7; TRBD1 might be the D (6 bases). CDR1 and CDR2 from the germline V gene are MNHEY and SVGAGI. Between the trimmed V and J ends, which lost 6 bases and 3 bases, there was a span of 12 bases. The CDR3 has 13 amino acids. The CDR3 here is CASRQGQSYEQYV. The CDR3 DNA follows: TGTGCCAGCAGACAAGGACAGAGCTACGAGCAGTACGTC.

In its sample, this clonotype was seen a few times. The rearrangement uses TRBV24-1 and TRBJ2-5, with TRBD2 identical over 7 bases. Germline assignment: CDR1 KGHDR and CDR2 SFDVKD. V lost 3 bases, J lost 5 bases, and 5 bases stayed unmatched. There are 14 residues in the CDR3. This CDR3 reads CATSDRDGRETQYF. The CDR3 DNA sequence: TGTGCCACCAGTGATCGGGACGGGAGGGAGACCCAGTACTTC.

This clonotype was observed a handful of times. The chain uses TRBV5-5 and TRBJ2-5; D is perhaps TRBD2 (5 bases). V shed 2 bases and J shed 2 bases, with 10 bases lying between them. CDR1 and CDR2 from the germline V gene are SGHKS and YYEKEE (reference sequence). The CDR3 spans 14 residues. The CDR3: CASSFAGAQETQYF. Written as DNA, the CDR3 is TGTGCCAGCAGCTTTGCGGGCGCACAAGAGACCCAGTACTTC.

This clonotype was seen a handful of times. The chain links TRBV9 to TRBJ1-1; TRBD1 matches 7 bases. Per the germline V gene, CDR1 is SGDLS and CDR2 is YYNGEE. CDR3 size: 19 residues. The V segment lost 3 bases and the J segment 0 bases; nucleotides outside the gene matches: 17. The CDR3 sequence: CASSASLQGTGGMNTEAFF. In DNA, the CDR3 is TGTGCCAGCAGCGCATCATTACAGGGGACGGGGGGGATGAACACTGAAGCTTTCTTT.

This clonotype was seen many times. The chain uses TRBV5-1 and TRBJ2-1; D not resolved. Germline V lookup: CDR1 SGHRS, CDR2 YFSETQ. Trimming took off 4 bases at V and 5 bases at J, with 13 bases between the two ends. This CDR3 is built from 14 residues. The CDR3 nucleotides are TGCGCCAGCAGCACTCGGACCTACAACAATGAGCAGTTCTTC. It codes for CASSTRTYNNEQFF.

The rearrangement joins TRBV4-2 to TRBJ1-6; D possibly corresponds to TRBD1 (6 bases). The length of the CDR3 is 16 residues. Trimming took 1 base from V and 8 from J, leaving 15 bases between them. The germline V gene has CDR1 LGHNA and CDR2 YNFKEQ. The chain's CDR3 is CASSQVLQGRDSPLHF. The CDR3 region has the DNA TGTGCCAGCAGCCAAGTCTTACAGGGCAGGGATTCACCCCTCCACTTT.

The chain combines TRBV4-2 with TRBJ1-5; D is unclear. The CDR3 length is 14 residues. V was trimmed by 3 bases and J by 2 bases, leaving 8 bases between them. The germline CDR1 and CDR2 sequences are LGHNA and YNFKEQ. Here the CDR3 DNA reads TGTGCCAGCAGCCACCATGAGGGCAATCAGCCCCAGCATTTT. Its translation is CASSHHEGNQPQHF.

This clonotype was observed a few times. The V and J genes are TRBV3-1 and TRBJ1-2; D not resolved. Germline CDR1 reads LGHDT; CDR2 reads YNNKEL (reference sequence). Deletions cut 0 bases from V and 5 bases from J, with 7 bases between. CDR3 length: 13 amino acids. CDR3: CASSQDRRYGYTF. The CDR3 nucleotides are TGTGCCAGCAGCCAAGATAGGAGGTATGGCTACACCTTC.

This clonotype was counted only a few times. CDR3 in amino acids: CASSLAQGRANVLTF. In DNA form, the CDR3 reads TGTGCCAGCAGCTTAGCCCAGGGTAGGGCCAACGTCCTGACTTTC. The chain couples TRBV7-9 to TRBJ2-6, with a possible D match to TRBD1 (5 bases). Per germline, CDR1 SEHNR and CDR2 FQNEAQ (reference sequence). The CDR3 spans 15 residues. V lost 0 bases, J lost 5 bases, and 8 bases lay in between.

The chain is built from TRBV6-5 and TRBJ2-3; TRBD2 agrees at 14 bases. CDR1 MNHEY and CDR2 SVGAGI come from the germline V gene. This CDR3 spans 16 amino acids. Losses at the gene ends were 8 bases for V and 2 bases for J; bases not matched to a gene: 6. The CDR3 loop reads CASSVGLAGATDTQYF. The CDR3 region has the DNA TGTGCCAGCTCCGTGGGACTAGCGGGGGCCACAGATACGCAGTATTTT.

The sample holds many counts of this clonotype. This chain links TRBV5-1 with TRBJ2-6; 11 nucleotides match TRBD2. Germline CDR1 and CDR2: SGHRS and YFSETQ. This CDR3 has 17 amino acids. J gave up 2 bases and V 4 bases, and 5 bases lay outside the gene matches. CDR3 loop: CASSPRLAGTGANVLTF. DNA for the CDR3: TGCGCCAGCAGCCCCCGACTAGCGGGGACTGGGGCCAACGTCCTGACTTTC.

The chain uses TRBV12-3 or TRBV12-4 and TRBJ2-6, with 7 bases that match TRBD1. Trimming removed 5 bases from V and 2 bases from J; junction bases left unmatched: 3. This CDR3 has 15 residues. Written as DNA, the CDR3 is TGTGCCAGCAGTCCCGACAGGGCTGGGGCCAACGTCCTGACTTTC. It translates to CASSPDRAGANVLTF.

There are many counts of this clonotype. The chain links TRBV7-2 to TRBJ2-3; no definite D call. Trimming pared 5 bases from V and 2 bases from J, leaving 20 bases between. Germline V gene data show CDR1 as SGHTA and CDR2 as FQGNSA. There are 17 residues in the CDR3. The CDR3 sequence is CASSPTGQVLTTDTQYF. The CDR3, as DNA: TGTGCCAGCAGCCCCACCGGGCAGGTCCTTACCACAGATACGCAGTATTTT. The full variable domain, completed using reference TRBV7-2 and TRBJ2-3, is GAGVSQSPSNKVTEKGKDVELRCDPISGHTALYWYRQSLGQGLEFLIYFQGNSAPDKSGLPSDRFSAERTGGSVSTLTIQRTQQEDSAVYLCASSPTGQVLTTDTQYFGPGTRLTVL.

This clonotype was counted many times. The CDR3 reads CASSPGQATDTQYF. The CDR3, as DNA: TGTGCCAGCAGCCCTGGACAGGCAACAGATACGCAGTATTTT. The chain employs TRBV6-4 and TRBJ2-3; 7 bases map to TRBD1. CDR1 is MRHNA and CDR2 is SNTAGT in the germline V gene. The CDR3 contains 14 residues. Germline trimming cut 6 bases from V and 3 bases from J; bases unmatched to any gene: 6.

This clonotype is judged medium-sized (0.01 to 0.1%). The genes are TRBV12-3 or TRBV12-4 and TRBJ2-7; D not certain. CDR3 length: 11 amino acids. Trimming took off 3 bases at V and 7 bases at J, with 7 bases between the two ends. The CDR3 coding sequence is TGTGCCAGCAGTTTGCGGCAGGAGCAGTACTTC. This translates into CASSLRQEQYF.

The V gene is TRBV6-1, the J gene TRBJ2-7; D unresolved. The germline V gene encodes CDR1 MNHNS and CDR2 SASEGT. There are 14 residues in the CDR3. V was shortened by 0 bases and J by 4 bases, with 10 bases between the two germline ends. The CDR3 DNA reads TGTGCCAGCAGTGAAGCCGGGTACGGGTACGAGCAGTACTTC. Amino acid sequence: CASSEAGYGYEQYF.

This chain links TRBV12-3 or TRBV12-4 with TRBJ1-1; no clear D gene. The CDR3 consists of 14 residues. V gave up 3 bases and J gave up 2 bases, with 10 bases separating them. CDR3 loop: CASSFGQFNTEAFF. DNA for the CDR3: TGTGCCAGCAGTTTTGGGCAGTTTAACACTGAAGCTTTCTTT.

This chain uses TRBV3-1 with TRBJ1-1, with TRBD1 matching over 11 bases. V lost 5 bases and J lost 5; bases outside the gene matches: 13. CDR3 length: 17 amino acids. Per germline, CDR1 LGHDT and CDR2 YNNKEL (reference sequence). CDR3 coding DNA: TGTGCCAGCAGCGCCGGGACAGGGGGACCGAGCCGGACTGAAGCTTTCTTT. Encoded protein: CASSAGTGGPSRTEAFF.

This clonotype was counted only a few times. The rearrangement uses TRBV3-1 and TRBJ2-7; D possibly matches TRBD1 or TRBD2 (6 bases each). CDR1 LGHDT and CDR2 YNNKEL come from the germline V gene (reference sequence). V lost 3 bases and J 7 bases, leaving 10 bases between the germline ends. This CDR3 region has 12 residues. This CDR3 reads CASSHRGGEQYV. CDR3 DNA sequence: TGTGCCAGCAGCCACCGAGGGGGGGAGCAGTACGTC.

The chain joins TRBV6-5 to TRBJ1-3, with D unresolved. CDR3 length equals 14 residues. V was cut by 0 bases and J by 7 bases, with 10 bases left in between. Germline CDR1 is MNHEY and CDR2 is SVGAGI. In nucleotides, the CDR3 is TGTGCCAGCAGTTACTCGTCCGAAGGGAACACCATATATTTT. Amino acids: CASSYSSEGNTIYF.

A few counts support this clonotype. This sequence joins TRBV4-2 and TRBJ2-5, with TRBD1 identical over 8 bases. V was clipped by 1 base and J by 5 bases; unmatched bases: 9. CDR3 length: 16 residues. The germline CDR1 and CDR2 sequences are LGHNA and YNFKEQ. As DNA, the CDR3 is TGTGCCAGCAGCCAAGGAGGGACAGGCGCGGGGGAGACCCAGTACTTC. It yields the protein CASSQGGTGAGETQYF.

This clonotype was found a few times. V is TRBV7-9 and J is TRBJ1-2; TRBD1 might be the D (6 bases). With 5 bases removed from V and 9 bases from J, the gap between germline ends came to 13 bases. The CDR3 extends over 12 amino acids. The germline CDR1 and CDR2 sequences are SEHNR and FQNEAQ (reference sequence). DNA for the CDR3: TGTGCCAGCAGCCCCCCACAGGGAAGCTACACCTTC. This sequence encodes CASSPPQGSYTF.

This clonotype has just a few counts. V usage is TRBV7-3 and J usage is TRBJ2-2, with D uncertain. The CDR3 length is 14 residues. Germline values: CDR1 SGHTA, CDR2 FQGTGA. V was cut by 9 bases and J by 1 base, with 12 bases left in between. CDR3 nucleotide sequence: TGTGCCAGTGCGACGGACCTGAACACCGGGGAGCTGTTTTTT. Its protein is CASATDLNTGELFF. Full variable domain (rest looked up from reference TRBV7-3 and TRBJ2-2): GAGVSQTPSNKVTEKGKYVELRCDPISGHTALYWYRQSLGQGPEFLIYFQGTGAADDSGLPNDRFFAVRPEGSVSTLKIQRTERGDSAVYLCASATDLNTGELFFGEGSRLTVL.

This clonotype was counted many times. The chain is built from TRBV3-1 and TRBJ2-3; 14 bases fit TRBD2. Germline V gene lookup returns CDR1 LGHDT and CDR2 YNNKEL (reference sequence). V shed 4 bases and J 10 bases; nucleotides not matched to a gene: 16. This CDR3 is built from 18 residues. Here the CDR3 reads CASSLLGLAGDPRHSQYF. DNA for the CDR3: TGTGCCAGCAGCCTCCTGGGACTAGCGGGGGACCCCCGCCACTCGCAGTATTTT.

This clonotype was recorded a few times. The gene calls are TRBV15 and TRBJ1-5, with D unresolved. The CDR3 contains 12 residues. Per germline, CDR1 LNHNV and CDR2 YYDKDF (reference sequence). Trimming cost V 5 bases and J 5 bases, with 7 bases left between them. The CDR3 sequence: CATSRGDQPQHF. CDR3 nucleotide sequence: TGTGCCACCAGCCGTGGCGATCAGCCCCAGCATTTT.

In its sample, this clonotype was seen a few times. CDR3 protein: CASSLTLTVSKAFF. DNA for the CDR3: TGTGCCAGCAGCCTTACCCTGACAGTTTCAAAAGCTTTCTTT. This sequence joins TRBV14 and TRBJ1-1; D possibly corresponds to TRBD1 (5 bases). In germline, CDR1 is SGHDN, CDR2 FVKESK. The CDR3 is 14 residues long. V lost 4 bases and J lost 9, with 18 bases in between.

V is TRBV7-2 and J is TRBJ2-2, with unresolved D. The ends were cut back, 1 base at V and 2 bases at J, with 8 bases in the middle. This CDR3 comprises 15 residues. Germline loops: CDR1 SGHTA, CDR2 FQGNSA. CDR3 nucleotide sequence: TGTGCCAGCAGCTTAGTAGTGTTTAACACCGGGGAGCTGTTTTTT. Translating it yields CASSLVVFNTGELFF.